Each of the 32 T cell receptor beta chains below was sequenced from the same sample in a study of cytomegalovirus exposure and HLA in healthy donors. Vbeta (60) and Jbeta (13) primers were used in the PCR. Clones were read by immunoSEQ multiplex PCR, and TCRdb kept only the in-frame ones, dropping some. The data contain 130,000 or so clones, roughly four fifths of them singletons. Input material: PBMCs. All receptors come from a man aged 18 to 35 in good health and CMV-seropositive.

This clone was counted between two and nine times. The rearrangement uses TRBV4-2 and TRBJ2-7; D may be TRBD2 (6 bases). Germline values: CDR1 LGHNA, CDR2 YNFKEQ. CDR3 length: 16 residues. The germline V and J ends were trimmed by 0 bases and 4 bases, with 16 bases remaining between them. CDR3 loop: CASSQDGGYRRYEQYF. In DNA, the CDR3 is TGTGCCAGCAGCCAAGACGGGGGATACAGAAGATACGAGCAGTACTTC.

The gene calls are TRBV30 and TRBJ2-3; weak D call: TRBD2 (6 bases). The ends were cut back, 4 bases at V and 4 bases at J, with 12 bases in the middle. The CDR3 length is 13 residues. Germline V CDR1 and CDR2: GTSNPN, SVGIG (reference sequence). CDR3 nucleotides: TGTGCCTGGACCCGAACGGGGGCAGATACGCAGTATTTT. Its translation: CAWTRTGADTQYF. Full variable domain (remainder filled in from reference TRBV30 and TRBJ2-3): SQTIHQWPATLVQPVGSPLSLECTVEGTSNPNLYWYRQAAGRGLQLLFYSVGIGQISSEVPQNLSASRPQDRQFILSSKKLLLSDSGFYLCAWTRTGADTQYFGPGTRLTVL.

V gene TRBV6-5 combines with J gene TRBJ2-5, with 8 positions matching TRBD1. This CDR3 is 15 amino acids long. From germline, CDR1 is MNHEY and CDR2 SVGAGI. V lost 4 bases, J lost 3 bases, and 7 bases stayed unmatched. CDR3 DNA sequence: TGTGCCAGCAGTTTGTACAGGGGGGATAAAGAGACCCAGTACTTC. It is translated as CASSLYRGDKETQYF.

This sequence joins TRBV27 and TRBJ2-7, with TRBD2 matching 10 bases. CDR1 MNHEY and CDR2 SMNVEV come from the germline V gene (reference sequence). Unmatched junction bases numbered 5, after V lost 6 bases and J lost 3 bases. This CDR3 has 14 residues. For the CDR3, the DNA is TGTGCCAGCAGCCTAGCGGGGGATAACTACGAGCAGTACTTC. Amino acid sequence: CASSLAGDNYEQYF.

The genes are TRBV4-1 and TRBJ1-2, with D possibly TRBD1 on 5 matching bases. Germline assignment: CDR1 MGHRA and CDR2 YSYEKL. Deletions cut 9 bases from V and 3 bases from J, with 14 bases between. This CDR3 has 13 residues. The CDR3 here is CASGHPGDYGYTF. The CDR3 bases are TGCGCCAGTGGACACCCGGGAGACTATGGCTACACCTTC.

The V gene is TRBV2, the J gene TRBJ2-1, with D perhaps TRBD2 (6 bases). The ends were cut back, 4 bases at V and 7 bases at J, with 17 bases in the middle. Per the germline V gene, CDR1 is SNHLY and CDR2 is FYNNEI. The CDR3 loop spans 15 amino acids. CDR3 in amino acids: CASSGVRGGTNEQFF. CDR3 sequence (DNA): TGTGCCAGCAGTGGGGTTAGGGGAGGTACAAATGAGCAGTTCTTC.

The CDR3 sequence: CAIGSSGRGTYEQYF. CDR3 DNA: TGTGCCATCGGGAGTAGCGGGAGGGGGACCTACGAGCAGTACTTC. This chain uses TRBV10-3 with TRBJ2-7, with 11 positions matching TRBD2. The CDR3 spans 15 residues. V gave up 8 bases and J gave up 2 bases; unmatched junction bases: 8. Germline-derived CDR1 and CDR2 are ENHRY and SYGVKD.

This clone showed up just a few times. The chain recombines TRBV10-1 with TRBJ2-3, with 9 bases aligning to TRBD2. The germline V gene has CDR1 WNHNN and CDR2 SYGVQD (reference sequence). The CDR3 consists of 19 residues. With V trimmed by 2 bases and J by 6 bases, 18 bases remained unmatched. For the CDR3, the DNA is TGCGCCAGCAGTGAGACTAAGGGGACTAGCAGGGCAATGGTGGATACGCAGTATTTT. This translates into CASSETKGTSRAMVDTQYF.

The rearrangement joins TRBV19 to TRBJ2-7; 10 bases line up with TRBD1. Per the germline V gene, CDR1 is LNHDA and CDR2 is SQIVND (reference sequence). The CDR3 runs to 14 residues. The trim removed 6 bases at V and 6 bases at J, leaving 8 bases unmatched. The CDR3 loop reads CASSLRDRGGEQYF. Written as DNA, the CDR3 is TGTGCCAGTAGCCTCCGGGACAGGGGAGGCGAGCAGTACTTC.

The chain has TRBV6-1 and TRBJ2-7, with D possibly being TRBD1 (5 bases). The germline CDR1 and CDR2 sequences are MNHNS and SASEGT. Trimming shortened V by 6 bases and J by 1 base, and 13 bases separated the two germline ends. This CDR3 spans 14 amino acids. Here the CDR3 reads CASRVRVGSYEQYF. The CDR3 region has the DNA TGTGCCAGCAGGGTCAGGGTAGGGTCCTACGAGCAGTACTTC.

The rearrangement joins TRBV19 to TRBJ2-1, with no clear D. CDR1 is LNHDA and CDR2 is SQIVND in the germline V gene (reference sequence). CDR3 size: 16 residues. V lost 6 bases to trimming and J lost 2 bases, with 17 bases between them. The CDR3 region is CASRRSALGTYNEQFF. CDR3 coding DNA: TGTGCCAGTAGACGGAGCGCCTTAGGCACCTACAATGAGCAGTTCTTC.

V and J are TRBV4-1 and TRBJ1-2, with TRBD1 identical over 9 bases. The length of the CDR3 is 20 residues. V was pared by 0 bases and J by 2 bases, with 16 bases of the junction left unmatched. Germline CDR1 reads MGHRA; CDR2 reads YSYEKL. CDR3 amino acids: CASSQDLTEYWDRENYGYTF. Written as DNA, the CDR3 is TGCGCCAGCAGCCAAGATTTAACTGAGTACTGGGACAGGGAGAACTATGGCTACACCTTC.

This clone was seen a few times. V gene TRBV6-4 combines with J gene TRBJ2-3, with 11 positions matching TRBD1. Germline values: CDR1 MRHNA, CDR2 SNTAGT. The CDR3 covers 17 residues. Trimming removed 3 bases from V and 5 bases from J; junction bases left unmatched: 10. The CDR3 DNA follows: TGTGCCAGCAGTGATACCACTCCGGGACAGGGGGGAGATACGCAGTATTTT. Translating it yields CASSDTTPGQGGDTQYF.

The rearrangement uses TRBV28 and TRBJ1-2, with D perhaps matching TRBD1 (5 bases). CDR1 is MDHEN, CDR2 SYDVKM, per germline. CDR3 size: 14 residues. Between the trimmed V and J ends, which lost 4 bases and 6 bases, there was a span of 15 bases. CDR3 sequence: CASSSLTVSDGYTF. CDR3 coding DNA: TGTGCCAGCAGTTCCTTGACAGTATCAGATGGCTACACCTTC.

This CDR3 reads CASASGTAYNEQFF. The DNA for the CDR3 is TGTGCCAGTGCGTCCGGGACAGCCTACAATGAGCAGTTCTTC. The V call is TRBV19, the J call TRBJ2-1; 7 bases map to TRBD1. The CDR3 covers 14 residues. In germline, CDR1 is LNHDA, CDR2 SQIVND (reference sequence). V lost 8 bases to trimming and J lost 2 bases; unmatched junction nucleotides: 6.

In nucleotides, the CDR3 is TGTGCCTGGACCTCGGGACAGGGTCTCTATGGCTACACCTTC. Protein: CAWTSGQGLYGYTF. The chain couples TRBV30 to TRBJ1-2; 9 bases fit TRBD1. The germline V gene has CDR1 GTSNPN and CDR2 SVGIG (reference sequence). The J segment lost 4 bases and the V segment lost 4 bases, leaving 7 bases of the junction unmatched. The CDR3 totals 14 residues. Together with reference TRBV30 and TRBJ1-2, the CDR3 gives the full variable domain: SQTIHQWPATLVQPVGSPLSLECTVEGTSNPNLYWYRQAAGRGLQLLFYSVGIGQISSEVPQNLSASRPQDRQFILSSKKLLLSDSGFYLCAWTSGQGLYGYTFGSGTRLTVV.

The J gene is TRBJ2-1, the V gene TRBV28, with 15 bases lining up with TRBD2. Trimming cost V 6 bases and J 0 bases; bases outside gene matches: 6. The CDR3 spans 18 residues. The germline CDR1 and CDR2 sequences are MDHEN and SYDVKM. CDR3 in amino acids: CASSHGLAGGSSYNEQFF. The DNA of the CDR3 is TGTGCCAGCAGCCATGGACTAGCGGGAGGGAGCTCCTACAATGAGCAGTTCTTC.

The chain uses TRBV6-6 and TRBJ2-5; 9 bases fit TRBD1. Gene TRBJ2-7 matches the end of the DNA better, so the J call may be wrong. The CDR3 runs to 14 residues. Germline CDR1 and CDR2: MNHNY and SVGAGI (reference sequence). In DNA form, the CDR3 reads TGTGCCAGCAGTTATGGGGACAGGGACTACGAGCAGTACTTC. Encoded protein: CASSYGDRDYEQYF.

This clone was picked up a small number of times. The chain has TRBV11-2 and TRBJ1-2; 9 bases align to TRBD1. Germline CDR1 is SGHAT and CDR2 is FQNNGV. The CDR3 runs 17 residues. The J segment lost 3 bases and the V segment lost 2 bases, leaving 10 bases of the junction unmatched. In nucleotides, the CDR3 is TGTGCCAGCAGCTTATGGTCAAGGACAGGGGAGGACTATGGCTACACCTTC. Its translation: CASSLWSRTGEDYGYTF.

This chain connects TRBV4-2 to TRBJ1-4; the D gene is possibly TRBD1 (6 bases). The CDR3 sequence is 16 residues long. V was pared by 3 bases and J by 4 bases, with 15 bases between. The germline gives CDR1 LGHNA, CDR2 YNFKEQ. CDR3 sequence reads: CASSQKAVGGNEKLFF. In nucleotides, the CDR3 is TGTGCCAGCAGCCAGAAAGCAGTAGGGGGTAATGAAAAACTGTTTTTT.

In DNA, the CDR3 is TGTGCCAGCAGTTACTCCGGGACAGCCAACTATGGCTACACCTTC. It codes for CASSYSGTANYGYTF. V is TRBV6-5 and J is TRBJ1-2; TRBD1 matches 7 bases. This CDR3 region has 15 residues. Germline V CDR1 and CDR2: MNHEY, SVGAGI. With 0 bases clipped from V and 2 bases from J, the junction kept 3 bases outside the gene matches.

This chain links TRBV7-8 with TRBJ1-3, with D maybe TRBD1 (6 bases). V was pared by 4 bases and J by 3 bases, with 10 bases between. In germline, CDR1 is SGHVS, CDR2 FQNEAQ. CDR3 length equals 14 residues. The CDR3 is CASSSRGVGNTIYF. The CDR3 nucleotides are TGTGCCAGCAGCTCCAGGGGAGTTGGAAACACCATATATTTT.

This chain joins TRBV30 and TRBJ1-1; D not certain. The germline V gene encodes CDR1 GTSNPN and CDR2 SVGIG (reference sequence). Trimming took 5 bases from V and 2 from J, leaving 15 bases between them. This CDR3 is 14 amino acids long. The DNA of the CDR3 is TGTGCCTGGGCCCTAGGGAGAGCAAACACTGAAGCTTTCTTT. Its translation is CAWALGRANTEAFF.

The V call is TRBV28, the J call TRBJ2-7; maybe TRBD1 (6 bases). The germline CDR1 and CDR2 sequences are MDHEN and SYDVKM. The CDR3 runs to 13 residues. CDR3 protein: CVTLGASSYEQYF. The CDR3 nucleotides read TGTGTGACTCTGGGGGCGAGCTCCTACGAGCAGTACTTC. The full variable domain, in which reference TRBV28 and TRBJ2-7 provide the parts outside the CDR3, is DVKVTQSSRYLVKRTGEKVFLECVQDMDHENMFWYRQDPGLGLRLIYFSYDVKMKEKGDIPEGYSVSREKKERFSLILESASTNQTSMYLCVTLGASSYEQYFGPGTRLTVT.

The chain combines TRBV28 with TRBJ2-6; TRBD2 matches at 8 bases. V gave up 7 bases and J gave up 0 bases; unmatched junction bases: 5. This CDR3 is 16 amino acids long. The germline gives CDR1 MDHEN, CDR2 SYDVKM. The CDR3 nucleotides are TGTGCCAGCACGGGGGGGCTGAGCTCTGGGGCCAACGTCCTGACTTTC. Its protein product is CASTGGLSSGANVLTF.

V gene TRBV6-5 combines with J gene TRBJ2-1; 8 bases match TRBD1. Per the germline V gene, CDR1 is MNHEY and CDR2 is SVGAGI. Trimming cost V 0 bases and J 3 bases; bases outside gene matches: 4. The CDR3 sequence is 16 residues long. The CDR3 here is CASSYSDRGNYNEQFF. The CDR3, as DNA: TGTGCCAGCAGTTACTCCGACAGGGGTAACTACAATGAGCAGTTCTTC.

The chain carries TRBV9 and TRBJ2-1; a weak D match, TRBD2 (7 bases). Germline V gene lookup returns CDR1 SGDLS and CDR2 YYNGEE. The CDR3 is made up of 15 amino acids. Trimming pared 5 bases from V and 4 bases from J, leaving 16 bases between. The CDR3 is CASSLEGRGYNEQFF. The CDR3 DNA follows: TGTGCCAGCAGTCTAGAGGGGAGGGGGTACAATGAGCAGTTCTTC.

This chain links TRBV25-1 with TRBJ2-4; D gene unclear. Trimming removed 1 base at V and 13 bases at J, with 14 bases between. There are 13 residues in the CDR3. Germline lookup yields CDR1 MGHDK and CDR2 SYGVNS. In DNA form, the CDR3 reads TGTGCCAGCAGTGAATTCCTAGGTGCTAGACAGTACTTC. Amino acids: CASSEFLGARQYF.

This chain joins TRBV4-1 and TRBJ1-1, with no clear D. Trimming took off 4 bases at V and 1 base at J, with 7 bases between the two ends. Germline V gene lookup returns CDR1 MGHRA and CDR2 YSYEKL. The CDR3 runs to 13 residues. CDR3 sequence: CASSPRSNTEAFF. The CDR3 DNA reads as TGCGCCAGCAGCCCCAGGTCGAACACTGAAGCTTTCTTT.

The genes are TRBV5-6 and TRBJ2-7; D is uncertain. The CDR3 sequence is 12 residues long. In germline, CDR1 is SGHDT, CDR2 YYEEEE. Between the trimmed V and J ends, which lost 4 bases and 3 bases, there was a span of 8 bases. Written as DNA, the CDR3 is TGTGCCAGCAGCCTCCTCCTCTACGAGCAGTACTTC. Its protein is CASSLLLYEQYF.

J is TRBJ2-1 and V is TRBV25-1; D possibly corresponds to TRBD2 (7 bases). CDR1 and CDR2 from the germline V gene are MGHDK and SYGVNS. The CDR3 loop spans 16 amino acids. Trimming left V 0 bases short and J 5 bases short, with 14 bases between. CDR3 in DNA: TGTGCCAGCAGTGAATATCCGGGGGGCGCCCACAATGAGCAGTTCTTC. This encodes CASSEYPGGAHNEQFF. The entire variable domain, with the rest obtained from reference TRBV25-1 and TRBJ2-1, is as follows: EADIYQTPRYLVIGTGKKITLECSQTMGHDKMYWYQQDPGMELHLIHYSYGVNSTEKGDLSSESTVSRIRTEHFPLTLESARPSHTSQYLCASSEYPGGAHNEQFFGPGTRLTVL.

The V call is TRBV27, the J call TRBJ2-1, with TRBD2 identical over 13 bases. The V gene end was trimmed by 4 bases and the J gene end by 0 bases; junction bases not matched to a gene: 6. This CDR3 region has 18 residues. The germline V gene encodes CDR1 MNHEY and CDR2 SMNVEV (reference sequence). The CDR3 reads CASSWGLAGLSSYNEQFF. CDR3 in DNA: TGTGCCAGCAGTTGGGGACTAGCGGGGTTGAGCTCCTACAATGAGCAGTTCTTC.